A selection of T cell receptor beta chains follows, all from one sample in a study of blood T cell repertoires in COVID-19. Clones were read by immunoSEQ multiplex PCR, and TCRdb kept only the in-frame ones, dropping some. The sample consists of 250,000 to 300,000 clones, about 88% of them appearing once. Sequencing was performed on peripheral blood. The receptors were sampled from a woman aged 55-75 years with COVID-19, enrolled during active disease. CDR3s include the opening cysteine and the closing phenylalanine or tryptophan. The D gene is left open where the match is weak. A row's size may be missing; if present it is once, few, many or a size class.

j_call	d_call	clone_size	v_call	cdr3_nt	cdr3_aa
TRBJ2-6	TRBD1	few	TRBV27	TGTGCCAGCGGCACAGGGGGCTCTGGGGCCAACGTCCTGACTTTC	CASGTGGSGANVLTF
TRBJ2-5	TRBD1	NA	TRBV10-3	TGTGCCATCAGTGAGGCTGACAGGGGCGGACTGACCCAGTACTTC	CAISEADRGGLTQYF
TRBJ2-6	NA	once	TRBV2	TGTGCCAGCAGTGTTACCGCAGGAACTGGGGCCAACGTCCTGACTTTC	CASSVTAGTGANVLTF
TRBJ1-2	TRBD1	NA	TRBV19	TGTGCCAGTAGTCCCGAGGGGGCGAGGGACTATGGCTACACCTTC	CASSPEGARDYGYTF
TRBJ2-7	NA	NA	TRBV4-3	TGCGCCAGCAGCCCCGATCTATCCCGTGTCTACGAGCAGTACTTC	CASSPDLSRVYEQYF
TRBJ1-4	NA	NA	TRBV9	TGTGCCAGCAGCACTGGACAACTAACTAATGAAAAACTGTTTTTT	CASSTGQLTNEKLFF
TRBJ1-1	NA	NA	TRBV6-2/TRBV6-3	TGTGCCAGCAGTTACTCGAGCGGGATCACTGAAGCTTTCTTT	CASSYSSGITEAFF
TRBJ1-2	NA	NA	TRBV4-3	TGCGCCAGCAGCCCCCGACTCGACAGCTATGGCTACACCTTC	CASSPRLDSYGYTF
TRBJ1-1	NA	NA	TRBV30	TGTGCCTGGAGTTGGACACTGAACACTGAAGCTTTCTTT	CAWSWTLNTEAFF
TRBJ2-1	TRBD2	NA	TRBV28	TGTGCCAGCAGGCAACGGGGACTAGCGGGAGGGCCCAATGAGCAGTTCTTC	CASRQRGLAGGPNEQFF
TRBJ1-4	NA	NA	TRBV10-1	TGCGCCAGCAGTGAGTCGAGGGGAGGTTTCCGGAAACTGTTTTTT	CASSESRGGFRKLFF
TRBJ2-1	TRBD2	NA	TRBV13	TGTGCCAGCAGCTTAGGCCTAATAGGAGCGGGAGTCAACAATGAGCAGTTCTTC	CASSLGLIGAGVNNEQFF
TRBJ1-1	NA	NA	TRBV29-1	TGCAGCGTTCGGAGGGGACGGACTGAAGCTTTCTTT	CSVRRGRTEAFF
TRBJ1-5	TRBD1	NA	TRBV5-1	TGCGCCAGCAGCTTAACCACAGGGGATGGGCCCCAGCATTTT	CASSLTTGDGPQHF
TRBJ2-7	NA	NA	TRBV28	TGTGCCAGCAGTTTCGCCGGGGGGCGCTCGCACGAGCAGTACTTC	CASSFAGGRSHEQYF
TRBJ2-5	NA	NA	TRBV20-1	TGCAGTGCTAGTGACGGGGGTCGAGAGACCCAGTACTTC	CSASDGGRETQYF
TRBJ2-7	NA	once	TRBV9	TGTGCCAGCAGCCCCCTCGGAGAGGGAGTAGGCGAGCAGTACTTC	CASSPLGEGVGEQYF
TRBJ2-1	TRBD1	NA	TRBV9	TGTGCCAGCAGCGCCTCCGACAGGGTCTCCTACAATGAGCAGTTCTTC	CASSASDRVSYNEQFF
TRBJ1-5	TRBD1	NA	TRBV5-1	TGCGCCAGCAGCCCACGGACAGGGGGAGGTCAGCCCCAGCATTTT	CASSPRTGGGQPQHF
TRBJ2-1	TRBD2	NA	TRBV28	TGTGCCAGCAGTTCCGTACTAGCGGGAGGCCCAGGTTCCGCCTACAATGAGCAGTTCTTC	CASSSVLAGGPGSAYNEQFF
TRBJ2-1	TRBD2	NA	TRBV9	TGTGCCAGCAGCGTAGGGAGAAGTGGGAGGGCCGGCAATGAGCAGTTCTTC	CASSVGRSGRAGNEQFF
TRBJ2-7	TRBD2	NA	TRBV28	TGTGCCAGCAAGTCGAAGGGACTAGCGGGGATCTCCTACGAGCAGTACTTC	CASKSKGLAGISYEQYF
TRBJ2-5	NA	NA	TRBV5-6	TGTGCCAGCAGCTTGTTCAGGGTTGGAGAGACCCAGTACTTC	CASSLFRVGETQYF